The 30 T cell receptor beta chains presented below share a single source sample, sequenced in a study of CD8 T cells in ankylosing spondylitis. Findings and limits, study-wide: Eight highly homologous variants formed a TCR beta motif that appeared characteristic of ankylosing spondylitis blood.

Their specific antigens are unknown. From the 5' RACE reads, TCRdb called clonotypes with MiXCR, one entry per CDR3 protein. This table has 350,000 to 450,000 distinct CDR3 sequences, roughly a quarter appearing once. The sample was blood, either unsorted or a sorted T cell fraction (not recorded which). These TCRs come from a male donor with ankylosing spondylitis.

This clonotype was seen more than once but under ten times. This chain joins TRBV6-1 and TRBJ1-2; the D is unclear. The CDR3 extends over 12 amino acids. V lost 1 base and J 4 bases, leaving 4 bases between the germline ends. Germline-derived CDR1 and CDR2 are MNHNS and SASEGT. This chain's CDR3 is CASSEVGYGYTF. CDR3 bases: TGTGCCAGCAGTGAAGTCGGCTATGGCTACACCTTC.

This clonotype was seen only a few times. The chain links TRBV3-1 to TRBJ2-3, with a possible D match to TRBD1 (5 bases). The CDR3 consists of 13 residues. Trimming took off 4 bases at V and 5 bases at J, with 10 bases between the two ends. Germline CDR1 is LGHDT and CDR2 is YNNKEL (reference sequence). The CDR3: CASSRSREDTQYF. DNA for the CDR3: TGTGCCAGCAGCCGAAGCAGGGAAGATACGCAGTATTTT.

The chain combines TRBV2 with TRBJ2-7, with 7 bases identical to TRBD2. This CDR3 contains 15 residues. The V and J ends lost 2 bases and 2 bases, in that order; junction bases with no gene match: 6. Germline V gene sequence: CDR1 SNHLY, CDR2 FYNNEI. The DNA for the CDR3 is TGTGCCAGCAGTGAAATGGCGGGAGCTCCCTACGAGCAGTACTTC. It is translated as CASSEMAGAPYEQYF.

This chain connects TRBV25-1 to TRBJ1-2; 9 positions agree with TRBD1. Trimming removed 3 bases from V and 2 bases from J; junction bases left unmatched: 4. The germline gives CDR1 MGHDK, CDR2 SYGVNS. The CDR3 has 15 amino acids. The CDR3 loop reads CASSDSGTGNYGYTF. The CDR3 DNA follows: TGTGCCAGCAGTGACTCCGGGACAGGGAACTATGGCTACACCTTC.

The chain recombines TRBV4-2 with TRBJ2-2; 9 bases are shared with TRBD1. This CDR3 contains 16 residues. V gave up 5 bases and J gave up 5 bases; unmatched junction bases: 9. The germline CDR1 and CDR2 sequences are LGHNA and YNFKEQ. The CDR3 here is CASSLGRDRGTGELFF. The CDR3 DNA sequence: TGTGCCAGCAGCTTGGGTAGAGACAGGGGGACCGGGGAGCTGTTTTTT.

This clonotype was picked up many times. J is TRBJ2-3 and V is TRBV7-8; D is ambiguous. The germline V gene has CDR1 SGHVS and CDR2 FQNEAQ. V was cut by 5 bases and J by 5 bases, with 8 bases left in between. This CDR3 comprises 12 residues. The CDR3 loop reads CASSHERDTQYF. CDR3 coding DNA: TGTGCCAGCAGCCATGAAAGAGATACGCAGTATTTT. The full variable domain, its missing parts supplied by reference TRBV7-8 and TRBJ2-3, is GAGVSQSPRYKVAKRGQDVALRCDPISGHVSLFWYQQALGQGPEFLTYFQNEAQLDKSGLPSDRFFAERPEGSVSTLKIQRTQQEDSAVYLCASSHERDTQYFGPGTRLTVL.

This chain links TRBV2 with TRBJ2-3, with a weak D call TRBD2 (7 bases). There are 15 residues in the CDR3. V dropped 6 bases and J dropped 4 bases, with 17 bases sitting between them. Germline loops: CDR1 SNHLY, CDR2 FYNNEI. The CDR3: CASSDRTGGADTQYF. The CDR3 nucleotides are TGTGCCAGCAGCGACCGTACGGGGGGCGCAGATACGCAGTATTTT.

This clonotype was recorded only once. The gene calls are TRBV20-1 and TRBJ1-6, with no clear D. CDR3 length: 14 residues. Germline CDR1 reads DFQATT; CDR2 reads SNEGSKA (reference sequence). The CDR3 spells CPAREWPRPSPLHF. The DNA for the CDR3 is TGCCCCGCTAGAGAGTGGCCAAGGCCTTCACCCCTCCACTTT.

The V call is TRBV7-2, the J call TRBJ1-1; weak D call: TRBD1 (5 bases). V lost 5 bases and J lost 3, with 16 bases in between. This CDR3 region has 15 residues. Germline values: CDR1 SGHTA, CDR2 FQGNSA. The CDR3 sequence is CASSIRRGWDTEAFF. DNA of the CDR3: TGTGCCAGCAGCATCCGGCGGGGGTGGGACACTGAAGCTTTCTTT.

A few counts support this clonotype. This chain links TRBV11-2 with TRBJ2-1, with TRBD2 matching 11 bases. Per germline, CDR1 SGHAT and CDR2 FQNNGV. This CDR3 has 19 amino acids. Trimming cost V 4 bases and J 7 bases; bases outside gene matches: 18. The CDR3 DNA reads TGTGCCAGCAGCTCAAGGGGGGTCACTAGCGGGAGTACTCCAAATGAGCAGTTCTTC. Its translation is CASSSRGVTSGSTPNEQFF.

The chain employs TRBV3-1 and TRBJ2-1; 7 bases are shared with TRBD2. V shed 0 bases and J 8 bases; nucleotides not matched to a gene: 13. The CDR3 is 17 residues long. The germline CDR1 and CDR2 sequences are LGHDT and YNNKEL (reference sequence). CDR3 sequence reads: CASSQDLGGGRSHEQFF. The CDR3, as DNA: TGTGCCAGCAGCCAAGATCTCGGGGGAGGGCGTTCTCATGAGCAGTTCTTC.

The chain joins TRBV11-2 to TRBJ2-2, with D tentatively TRBD1 or TRBD2 (5 bases each). The CDR3 is 19 amino acids. The ends were cut back, 0 bases at V and 7 bases at J, with 24 bases in the middle. Per germline, CDR1 SGHAT and CDR2 FQNNGV. CDR3: CASSLDDGGTLTSGGELFF. CDR3 in DNA: TGTGCCAGCAGCTTAGATGATGGGGGAACCCTTACCTCGGGCGGGGAGCTGTTTTTT.

This clonotype was seen only a few times. This sequence joins TRBV4-1 and TRBJ2-5; D is uncertain. The CDR3 has 16 residues. Germline V gene sequence: CDR1 MGHRA, CDR2 YSYEKL. Trimming removed 0 bases at V and 3 bases at J, with 14 bases between. The CDR3 region is CASSQEGSRYKETQYF. CDR3 nucleotides: TGCGCCAGCAGCCAAGAGGGTAGCAGGTACAAAGAGACCCAGTACTTC.

The gene calls are TRBV3-1 and TRBJ1-2, with TRBD1 matching 9 bases. The germline CDR1 and CDR2 sequences are LGHDT and YNNKEL (reference sequence). The junction had 5 bases not matched to a gene; V was cut back by 1 base and J by 8 bases. CDR3 length equals 14 residues. The CDR3 region is CASSQAGTGTGYTF. DNA for the CDR3: TGTGCCAGCAGCCAAGCCGGGACAGGGACCGGCTACACCTTC.

This clonotype showed up just a few times. The V call is TRBV29-1, the J call TRBJ2-5, with 11 bases that match TRBD2. The CDR3 runs to 18 residues. V gave up 4 bases and J gave up 4 bases; unmatched junction bases: 17. Per the germline V gene, CDR1 is SQVTM and CDR2 is ANQGSEA. The CDR3 sequence: CSVGSGIAGGSVAETQYF. CDR3 sequence (DNA): TGCAGCGTTGGGTCTGGAATAGCGGGAGGGTCGGTCGCAGAGACCCAGTACTTC.

The chain couples TRBV5-6 to TRBJ2-1; no definite D call. Germline assignment: CDR1 SGHDT and CDR2 YYEEEE. The CDR3 spans 13 residues. V dropped 3 bases and J dropped 6 bases, with 10 bases sitting between them. The CDR3 DNA reads as TGTGCCAGCAGCTCATACGCGGCCAATGAGCAGTTCTTC. Amino acid sequence: CASSSYAANEQFF.

A word on this clonotype: One junction end does not reproduce the germline sequence, and a read error may be involved. Here the CDR3 reads CASSFTRTGAFF. The DNA of the CDR3 is TGTGCCAGCAGCTTTACCCGAACTGGAGCTTTCTTT. This chain links TRBV11-2 with TRBJ1-1; D is unclear. The CDR3 runs to 12 residues. The V gene's germline CDR1 is SGHAT and CDR2 FQNNGV.

This clonotype was seen more than once but under ten times. This rearrangement joins TRBV27 to TRBJ2-1; a possible D gene is TRBD2 (7 bases). Per the germline V gene, CDR1 is MNHEY and CDR2 is SMNVEV (reference sequence). The CDR3 sequence is 14 residues long. The ends were cut back, 5 bases at V and 9 bases at J, with 17 bases in the middle. This CDR3 reads CASSPLGGGIEQFF. The CDR3 nucleotides are TGTGCCAGCAGTCCCCTAGGGGGGGGCATTGAGCAGTTCTTC.

This clonotype has only a few counts. The chain links TRBV11-3 to TRBJ2-5, with 9 nucleotides matching TRBD1. Trimming took 7 bases from V and 5 from J; bases not matched to a gene: 5. This CDR3 has 13 amino acids. CDR1 and CDR2 (germline): SGHNT, YENEEA. CDR3 sequence: CASNRGTGETQYF. The CDR3 DNA follows: TGTGCCAGCAATAGAGGGACAGGGGAGACCCAGTACTTC.

This chain connects TRBV6-1 to TRBJ1-5, with TRBD1 matching 9 bases. Germline V CDR1 and CDR2: MNHNS, SASEGT. The CDR3 covers 14 residues. With V trimmed by 7 bases and J by 2 bases, 3 bases remained unmatched. The CDR3 sequence: CASKQGAGNQPQHF. The DNA for the CDR3 is TGTGCCAGCAAACAGGGGGCAGGCAATCAGCCCCAGCATTTT.

This sequence joins TRBV27 and TRBJ1-5; the D is unclear. Germline loops: CDR1 MNHEY, CDR2 SMNVEV (reference sequence). This CDR3 contains 15 residues. The V end was cut by 8 bases, the J end by 0 bases, with 14 bases between. CDR3 DNA: TGTGCCAGCGGCCCTGGGGTTTATAGCAATCAGCCCCAGCATTTT. It translates to CASGPGVYSNQPQHF.

This rearrangement joins TRBV4-1 to TRBJ2-1; D is possibly TRBD2 (5 bases). The V end was cut by 6 bases, the J end by 6 bases, with 12 bases between. This CDR3 spans 13 amino acids. Germline assignment: CDR1 MGHRA and CDR2 YSYEKL. The CDR3 bases are TGCGCCAGCAGGACTACAAAAAGCAATGAGCAGTTCTTC. It specifies CASRTTKSNEQFF.

The rearrangement uses TRBV7-9 and TRBJ1-5; D remains unclear. CDR1 and CDR2 (germline): SEHNR, FQNEAQ (reference sequence). This CDR3 comprises 13 residues. Trimming left V 2 bases short and J 6 bases short, with 8 bases between. DNA of the CDR3: TGTGCCAGCAGCTTACAGGAAGCTCAGCCCCAGCATTTT. Protein product: CASSLQEAQPQHF.

This chain connects TRBV11-2 to TRBJ2-1; maybe TRBD1 (6 bases). CDR1 is SGHAT and CDR2 is FQNNGV in the germline V gene. The CDR3 loop spans 14 amino acids. Deletions cut 3 bases from V and 9 bases from J, with 15 bases between. The CDR3 reads CASSFVSRGGEQFF. The CDR3 DNA is TGTGCCAGCAGCTTCGTTTCCAGGGGTGGTGAGCAGTTCTTC.

This clonotype was detected many times. The CDR3 coding sequence is TGTGCCAGTCAGAGGTCTGGTTCGAACACCGGGGAGCTGTTTTTT. This translates into CASQRSGSNTGELFF. The chain combines TRBV2 with TRBJ2-2; no firm D call. Germline CDR1 SNHLY, CDR2 FYNNEI. The CDR3 is 15 amino acids. V lost 9 bases and J lost 0, with 14 bases in between.

The DNA of the CDR3 is TGCGCCAGCAGCTTGGTCCAGGCTGGGGCCAACGTCCTGACTTTC. Protein sequence: CASSLVQAGANVLTF. The V call is TRBV5-1, the J call TRBJ2-6, with D unresolved. V lost 0 bases and J 2 bases, leaving 6 bases between the germline ends. Per the germline V gene, CDR1 is SGHRS and CDR2 is YFSETQ. This CDR3 region has 15 residues.

This clonotype was detected once. The rearrangement links TRBV24-1 to TRBJ2-3, with D unclear. The germline gives CDR1 KGHDR, CDR2 SFDVKD. The CDR3 extends over 14 amino acids. Trimming removed 9 bases at V and 5 bases at J, with 17 bases between. CDR3 residues: CATSGRKGQDTQYF. The CDR3 DNA sequence: TGTGCCACCTCTGGAAGGAAGGGCCAAGATACGCAGTATTTT.

This clonotype has only a few counts. The V gene is TRBV20-1, the J gene TRBJ1-5, with D possibly being TRBD1 (6 bases). The CDR3 runs 14 residues. V shed 3 bases and J shed 4 bases, with 13 bases lying between them. CDR1 and CDR2 (germline): DFQATT, SNEGSKA (reference sequence). CDR3 region: CSASYTGPNQPQHF. The CDR3 DNA reads as TGCAGTGCTAGTTATACAGGGCCTAATCAGCCCCAGCATTTT.

This clonotype was seen more than once but under ten times. The chain couples TRBV5-1 to TRBJ2-7; 8 bases are shared with TRBD2. The CDR3 is 16 residues long. Losses at the gene ends were 0 bases for V and 4 bases for J; bases not matched to a gene: 9. Per the germline V gene, CDR1 is SGHRS and CDR2 is YFSETQ. CDR3 nucleotide sequence: TGCGCCAGCAGCTTGGGCTCGAGCGGGAGAAAGTACGAGCAGTACTTC. Its translation: CASSLGSSGRKYEQYF.

This clonotype showed up just a few times. V and J are TRBV7-2 and TRBJ2-2; D is possibly TRBD2 (6 bases). The CDR3 has 14 residues. Trimming took off 0 bases at V and 7 bases at J, with 9 bases between the two ends. CDR1 is SGHTA, CDR2 FQGNSA, per germline. Here the CDR3 DNA reads TGTGCCAGCAGCTTAGCGTGGGGACTCGGGGAGCTGTTTTTT. Protein sequence: CASSLAWGLGELFF.